Presented here are 27 T cell receptor beta chains from one specimen sequenced in a study of blood T cell repertoires in COVID-19. Produced via immunoSEQ multiplex PCR; TCRdb's table is partial and in-frame only. The table shows 85,000 to 130,000 clones, with roughly nine tenths occurring only once. The sequenced sample was peripheral blood. These receptors all stem from a human donor in a cohort sampled during active COVID-19.

This chain joins TRBV6-2 or TRBV6-3 and TRBJ1-2; TRBD1 matches at 7 bases. Trimming removed 0 bases from V and 1 base from J; junction bases left unmatched: 5. Germline-derived CDR1 and CDR2 are MNHEY and SVGEGT. This CDR3 has 16 residues. For the CDR3, the DNA is TGTGCCAGCAGTTACTCCAGACAGGGATTTAACTATGGCTACACCTTC. Protein: CASSYSRQGFNYGYTF.

The chain is built from TRBV14 and TRBJ2-5, with 9 bases aligning to TRBD2. The CDR3 has 17 amino acids. The germline CDR1 and CDR2 sequences are SGHDN and FVKESK. V trimming: 5 bases; J trimming: 5 bases; junction bases outside the gene matches: 15. CDR3 in amino acids: CASSSYVRLAGMETQYF. The DNA for the CDR3 is TGTGCCAGCAGCAGTTATGTCCGTCTAGCGGGGATGGAGACCCAGTACTTC.

The chain recombines TRBV20-1 with TRBJ2-5; D is perhaps TRBD2 (6 bases). This CDR3 is 15 amino acids long. Germline V lookup: CDR1 DFQATT, CDR2 SNEGSKA (reference sequence). The V end lost 3 bases, the J end lost 1 base, and 15 bases lay between the germline ends. The CDR3 bases are TGCAGTGCTAGTCCCACGGCGGGGAGCCAAGAGACCCAGTACTTC. It is translated as CSASPTAGSQETQYF.

Comment on this clone: Other DNA variants within this sample encode the same CDR3. The V and J genes are TRBV7-3 and TRBJ2-1; 10 bases align to TRBD2. The germline V gene encodes CDR1 SGHTA and CDR2 FQGTGA. This CDR3 spans 15 amino acids. Germline trimming cut 4 bases from V and 3 bases from J; bases unmatched to any gene: 3. The CDR3 nucleotides are TGTGCCAGCAGCTCAGGACTAGCGGACTACAATGAGCAGTTCTTC. Translated: CASSSGLADYNEQFF.

The J gene is TRBJ2-1, the V gene TRBV6-2 or TRBV6-3; 9 bases map to TRBD1. CDR1 and CDR2 from the germline V gene are MNHEY and SVGEGT. The V gene end was trimmed by 5 bases and the J gene end by 10 bases; junction bases not matched to a gene: 3. There are 12 residues in the CDR3. CDR3 loop: CASSPQGAEQFF. For the CDR3, the DNA is TGTGCCAGCAGTCCACAGGGGGCCGAGCAGTTCTTC.

V and J are TRBV6-6 and TRBJ2-3, with D tentatively TRBD2 (5 bases). From germline, CDR1 is MNHNY and CDR2 SVGAGI (reference sequence). The length of the CDR3 is 13 residues. Deletions cut 8 bases from V and 0 bases from J, with 9 bases between. The CDR3 protein is CASQLGSTDTQYF. The CDR3 DNA reads TGTGCCAGCCAACTAGGGAGCACAGATACGCAGTATTTT.

The chain employs TRBV7-8 and TRBJ1-2; the D gene is possibly TRBD1 (5 bases). In germline, CDR1 is SGHVS, CDR2 FQNEAQ. V lost 7 bases and J 5 bases, leaving 17 bases between the germline ends. The CDR3 is made up of 14 amino acids. DNA of the CDR3: TGTGCCAGCAACTTCCGCGGCCGGGGGTATGGCTACACCTTC. It encodes CASNFRGRGYGYTF.

The rearrangement joins TRBV3-1 (or the pseudogene TRBV3-2) to TRBJ2-2; D is uncertain. This CDR3 has 15 amino acids. Germline CDR1 is LGHDT and CDR2 is YNNKEL (reference sequence). Trimming took off 6 bases at V and 3 bases at J, with 14 bases between the two ends. The CDR3 bases are TGTGCCAGCAGTCTCACGAGCATTTACACCGGGGAGCTGTTTTTT. This gives the protein CASSLTSIYTGELFF.

The V gene is TRBV5-5, the J gene TRBJ2-1, with D maybe TRBD2 (5 bases). CDR1 and CDR2 from the germline V gene are SGHKS and YYEKEE (reference sequence). This CDR3 region has 17 residues. V was pared by 2 bases and J by 6 bases, with 21 bases between. CDR3 sequence reads: CASSLAVLVHGINEQFF. DNA for the CDR3: TGTGCCAGCAGCTTAGCAGTACTAGTCCACGGGATCAATGAGCAGTTCTTC.

This clone came up once. The rearrangement uses TRBV7-8 and TRBJ1-6; a possible D gene is TRBD1 (5 bases). Germline V lookup: CDR1 SGHVS, CDR2 FQNEAQ. The CDR3 runs to 16 residues. The V gene lost 6 bases and the J gene lost 2 bases, with 14 bases spanning the gap. CDR3 sequence (DNA): TGTGCCAGCAGATCAGGGAGGAGTCCCTATAATTCACCCCTCCACTTT. This gives the protein CASRSGRSPYNSPLHF. Complete variable domain (other parts from reference TRBV7-8 and TRBJ1-6): GAGVSQSPRYKVAKRGQDVALRCDPISGHVSLFWYQQALGQGPEFLTYFQNEAQLDKSGLPSDRFFAERPEGSVSTLKIQRTQQEDSAVYLCASRSGRSPYNSPLHFGNGTRLTVT.

As regards this clone: This sample also contains other DNA sequences that code for the same CDR3. The rearrangement uses TRBV12-3 or TRBV12-4 and TRBJ2-7, with D maybe TRBD1 (6 bases). The CDR3 spans 13 residues. V was shortened by 0 bases and J by 3 bases, with 6 bases between the two germline ends. DNA for the CDR3: TGTGCCAGCAGTTTAGCAGGGGGCTACGAGCAGTACTTC. This translates into CASSLAGGYEQYF.

The chain links TRBV3-1 (or the pseudogene TRBV3-2) to TRBJ1-5; possible D gene TRBD1, 5 bases. The germline V and J ends were trimmed by 0 bases and 4 bases, with 10 bases remaining between them. The CDR3 runs 15 residues. From germline, CDR1 is LGHDT and CDR2 YNNKEL (reference sequence). CDR3 sequence: CASSQDGAPNQPQHF. The CDR3, as DNA: TGTGCCAGCAGCCAAGATGGGGCTCCTAATCAGCCCCAGCATTTT.

This chain links TRBV4-2 with TRBJ2-1; D is unresolved. The CDR3 length is 14 residues. V shed 0 bases and J shed 4 bases, with 7 bases lying between them. Looked up from germline, CDR1 is LGHNA and CDR2 is YNFKEQ. The CDR3 reads CASSQDVQYNEQFF. Here the CDR3 DNA reads TGTGCCAGCAGCCAAGATGTACAATACAATGAGCAGTTCTTC.

The chain combines TRBV9 with TRBJ2-1; 10 bases are shared with TRBD2. The CDR3 is made up of 15 amino acids. J was trimmed by 6 bases and V by 2 bases; bases with no gene match: 5. Germline-derived CDR1 and CDR2 are SGDLS and YYNGEE. CDR3 DNA: TGTGCCAGCAGCGTTAGCGGGGGGACCTTCAATGAGCAGTTCTTC. Protein sequence: CASSVSGGTFNEQFF.

The CDR3: CASSLGRWGELADTQYF. The CDR3 DNA is TGTGCCAGCAGCTTAGGGCGCTGGGGAGAGCTGGCAGATACGCAGTATTTT. This chain uses TRBV11-3 with TRBJ2-3; perhaps TRBD2 as D (5 bases). This CDR3 contains 17 residues. V was trimmed by 1 base and J by 4 bases, leaving 18 bases between them. Germline V CDR1 and CDR2: SGHNT, YENEEA.

The chain is built from TRBV28 and TRBJ2-7; perhaps TRBD1 as D (6 bases). The CDR3 spans 13 residues. Per germline, CDR1 MDHEN and CDR2 SYDVKM. With 8 bases removed from V and 6 bases from J, the gap between germline ends came to 17 bases. The CDR3 sequence: CASSIIQGGEQYF. Written as DNA, the CDR3 is TGTGCCAGCTCGATCATACAGGGTGGCGAGCAGTACTTC.

The V gene is TRBV7-3, the J gene TRBJ2-5; D unresolved. Germline CDR1 reads SGHTA; CDR2 reads FQGTGA. Trimming cost V 2 bases and J 0 bases, with 16 bases left between them. The CDR3 spans 17 residues. CDR3 in amino acids: CASSLPHQTLYQETQYF. CDR3 in DNA: TGTGCCAGCAGCTTACCACATCAAACCCTGTACCAAGAGACCCAGTACTTC.

The chain links TRBV28 to TRBJ1-2, with D hard to call. The CDR3 spans 14 residues. Germline-derived CDR1 and CDR2 are MDHEN and SYDVKM. Trimming took 5 bases from V and 5 from J, leaving 15 bases between them. CDR3 in amino acids: CASSPSGDGYGYTF. CDR3 DNA: TGTGCCAGCAGTCCCTCCGGGGATGGGTATGGCTACACCTTC.

The CDR3 DNA reads as TGCAGTGCTAGTGCCTTTAATCGGTACGAGCAGTACTTC. Encoded protein: CSASAFNRYEQYF. The J gene is TRBJ2-7, the V gene TRBV20-1; D uncertain. The CDR3 has 13 residues. Germline values: CDR1 DFQATT, CDR2 SNEGSKA (reference sequence). V gave up 3 bases and J gave up 4 bases, with 13 bases separating them.

This CDR3 is CASSSRLAGGTGEQYF. The CDR3 coding sequence is TGTGCCAGCAGCTCCCGACTAGCGGGGGGTACGGGCGAGCAGTACTTC. The chain carries TRBV3-1 (or the pseudogene TRBV3-2) and TRBJ2-7, with 13 bases identical to TRBD2. After removal of 5 bases from V and 6 bases from J, the junction contained 10 bases not matched to a gene. This CDR3 comprises 16 residues. Germline V gene data show CDR1 as LGHDT and CDR2 as YNNKEL (reference sequence).

V gene TRBV7-9 combines with J gene TRBJ2-5; D gene ambiguous. Germline loops: CDR1 SEHNR, CDR2 FQNEAQ (reference sequence). The V gene lost 5 bases and the J gene lost 5 bases, with 18 bases spanning the gap. The CDR3 contains 15 residues. The CDR3 sequence is CASSLGSRRTETQYF. For the CDR3, the DNA is TGTGCCAGCAGCCTCGGGTCGAGACGTACGGAGACCCAGTACTTC.

The chain uses TRBV28 and TRBJ2-3; 14 nucleotides match TRBD2. This CDR3 comprises 14 residues. Germline V gene data show CDR1 as MDHEN and CDR2 as SYDVKM. V gave up 6 bases and J gave up 10 bases; unmatched junction bases: 6. CDR3 sequence: CASRPGLAGVSQYF. CDR3 sequence (DNA): TGTGCCAGCAGGCCGGGACTAGCGGGGGTGTCGCAGTATTTT.

This sequence joins TRBV9 and TRBJ2-5; 9 nucleotides align to TRBD2. V was pared by 0 bases and J by 4 bases, with 4 bases of the junction left unmatched. Germline V gene data show CDR1 as SGDLS and CDR2 as YYNGEE. The CDR3 runs to 15 residues. CDR3 DNA: TGTGCCAGCAGCGTAGTTGGTAGCGGGGGAGAGACCCAGTACTTC. Its protein product is CASSVVGSGGETQYF.

The genes are TRBV29-1 and TRBJ2-7, with a tentative D call TRBD1 (5 bases). V dropped 1 base and J dropped 2 bases, with 15 bases sitting between them. The germline gives CDR1 SQVTM, CDR2 ANQGSEA. This CDR3 region has 15 residues. The CDR3 is CSVEGTLDSPYEQYF. CDR3 nucleotide sequence: TGCAGCGTTGAAGGAACGCTTGACAGTCCCTACGAGCAGTACTTC.

The chain has TRBV7-9 and TRBJ1-4, with 7 bases fitting TRBD1. Germline CDR1 and CDR2: SEHNR and FQNEAQ (reference sequence). The V and J ends lost 5 bases and 6 bases, in that order; junction bases with no gene match: 6. The CDR3 consists of 14 residues. The CDR3 bases are TGTGCCAGCAGCCTAGGGGGCGCATATGAAAAACTGTTTTTT. Translation: CASSLGGAYEKLFF.

The chain couples TRBV9 to TRBJ1-1; a possible D gene is TRBD1 (6 bases). The germline V and J ends were trimmed by 0 bases and 4 bases, with 10 bases remaining between them. The CDR3 contains 14 residues. Germline V gene data show CDR1 as SGDLS and CDR2 as YYNGEE. The CDR3 nucleotides are TGTGCCAGCAGCGTAGGTCAGGGGTCCACTGAAGCTTTCTTT. Its translation: CASSVGQGSTEAFF.

The rearrangement links TRBV7-2 to TRBJ1-1; 8 positions agree with TRBD1. From germline, CDR1 is SGHTA and CDR2 FQGNSA. Trimming cost V 5 bases and J 5 bases; bases outside gene matches: 16. This CDR3 has 17 amino acids. The CDR3 DNA sequence: TGTGCCAGCAGCCTCCTTACCCACAGGGGGGAGAGGACTGAAGCTTTCTTT. Translating it yields CASSLLTHRGERTEAFF.